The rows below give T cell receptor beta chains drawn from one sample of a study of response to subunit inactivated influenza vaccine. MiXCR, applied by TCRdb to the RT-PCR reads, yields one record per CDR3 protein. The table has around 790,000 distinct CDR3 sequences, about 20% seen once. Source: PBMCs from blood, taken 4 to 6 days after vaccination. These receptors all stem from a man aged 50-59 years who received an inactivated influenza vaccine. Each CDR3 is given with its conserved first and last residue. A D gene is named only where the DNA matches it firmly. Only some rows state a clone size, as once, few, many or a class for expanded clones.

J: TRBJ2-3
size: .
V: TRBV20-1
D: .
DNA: TGCAGTGCTGCCGGAGCGCGGGGAACGAGCACAGATACGCAGTATTTT
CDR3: CSAAGARGTSTDTQYF

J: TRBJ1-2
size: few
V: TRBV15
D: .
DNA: TGTGCCACCAGCAGCCATAGACTGGGCTACACCTTC
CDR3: CATSSHRLGYTF

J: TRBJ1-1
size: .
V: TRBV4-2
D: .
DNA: TGTGCCAGCAGCCAAGAAGCTACAGGGTGGCCCGGGGGAGCTTTCTTT
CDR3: CASSQEATGWPGGAFF

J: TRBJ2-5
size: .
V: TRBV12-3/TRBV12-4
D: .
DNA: TGTGCCAGCAGTTTAAGGGGGGGGGGCCAAGAGACCCAGTACTTC
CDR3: CASSLRGGGQETQYF

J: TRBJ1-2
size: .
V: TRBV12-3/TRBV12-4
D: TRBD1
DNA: TGTGCCAGCTACCTGGGACAGGGGAGCGGCTACACCTTC
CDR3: CASYLGQGSGYTF

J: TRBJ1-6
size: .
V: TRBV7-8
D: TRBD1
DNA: TGTGCCAGCAGGTCTAAGGGACAGGGATACTCACCCCTCCACTTT
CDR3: CASRSKGQGYSPLHF

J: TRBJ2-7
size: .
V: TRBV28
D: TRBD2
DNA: TGTGCCAGCAGCCACGACGGACTAGCGGGAGATCCCCGGTCCTACGAGCAGTACTTC
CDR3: CASSHDGLAGDPRSYEQYF

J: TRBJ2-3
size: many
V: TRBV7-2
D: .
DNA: TGTGCCAGCAGCTACGGGTTAACCACAGATACGCAGTATTTT
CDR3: CASSYGLTTDTQYF

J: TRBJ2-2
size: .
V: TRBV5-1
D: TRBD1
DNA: TGCGCCAGCAGCGCCGGGACAGGGGTTGCCGGGGAGCTGTTTTTT
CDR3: CASSAGTGVAGELFF

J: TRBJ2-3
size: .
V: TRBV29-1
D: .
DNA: TGCAGCGTTGAAGGGCGAGCCTGGGATACGCAGTATTTT
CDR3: CSVEGRAWDTQYF

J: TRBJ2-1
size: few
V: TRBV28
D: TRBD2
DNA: TGTGCCAGCAGTTTTACGGGAGGAGGAGCTGAGCAGTTCTTC
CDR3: CASSFTGGGAEQFF

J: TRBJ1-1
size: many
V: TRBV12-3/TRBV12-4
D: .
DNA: TGTGCCAGCAGTTTAGAAGGGATGAACACTGAAGCTTTCTTT
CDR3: CASSLEGMNTEAFF

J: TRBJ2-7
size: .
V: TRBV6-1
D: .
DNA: TGTGCCTCTAATTCGGGACCGCGACCAAACGAGCAGTACTTC
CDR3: CASNSGPRPNEQYF

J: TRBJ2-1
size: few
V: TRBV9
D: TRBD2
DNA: TGTGCCAGCAGCCCGCGGACTAGCGGGAAAAGCATTGAGCAGTTCTTC
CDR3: CASSPRTSGKSIEQFF

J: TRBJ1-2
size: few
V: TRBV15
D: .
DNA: TGTGCCACCAGCAGACCGCAGTCCGGGAGCCGAACTGGCTACACCTTC
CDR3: CATSRPQSGSRTGYTF

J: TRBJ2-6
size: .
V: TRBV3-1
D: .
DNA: TGTGCCAGCAGCCAAGGCTGGGGCTCTGGGGCCAACGTCCTGACTTTC
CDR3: CASSQGWGSGANVLTF

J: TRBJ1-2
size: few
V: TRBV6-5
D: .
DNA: TGTGCCAGCAGTTACCTAGACAGGCCCTATGGCTACACCTTC
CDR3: CASSYLDRPYGYTF

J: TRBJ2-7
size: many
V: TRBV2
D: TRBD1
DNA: TGTGCCAGCAGGGACAGGGCGTACTACGAGCAGTACTTC
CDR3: CASRDRAYYEQYF